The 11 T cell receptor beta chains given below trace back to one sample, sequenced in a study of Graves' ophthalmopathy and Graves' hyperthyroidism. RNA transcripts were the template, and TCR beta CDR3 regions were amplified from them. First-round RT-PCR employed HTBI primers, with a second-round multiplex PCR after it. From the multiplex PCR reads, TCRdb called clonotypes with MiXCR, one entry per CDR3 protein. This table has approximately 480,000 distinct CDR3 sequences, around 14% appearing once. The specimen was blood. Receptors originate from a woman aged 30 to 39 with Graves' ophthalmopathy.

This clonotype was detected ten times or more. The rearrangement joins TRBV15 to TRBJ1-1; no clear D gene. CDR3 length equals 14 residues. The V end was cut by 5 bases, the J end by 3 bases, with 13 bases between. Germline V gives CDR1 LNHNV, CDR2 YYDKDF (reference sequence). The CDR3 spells CATSPRRVDTEAFF. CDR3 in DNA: TGTGCCACCAGCCCCCGGAGGGTGGACACTGAAGCTTTCTTT.

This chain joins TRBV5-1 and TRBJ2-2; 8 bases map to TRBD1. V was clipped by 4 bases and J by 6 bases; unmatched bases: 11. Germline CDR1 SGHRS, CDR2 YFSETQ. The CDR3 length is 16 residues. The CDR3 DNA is TGCGCCAGCAGCGCGTGGACAGGGAAGGGGGCCGGGGAGCTGTTTTTT. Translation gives CASSAWTGKGAGELFF.

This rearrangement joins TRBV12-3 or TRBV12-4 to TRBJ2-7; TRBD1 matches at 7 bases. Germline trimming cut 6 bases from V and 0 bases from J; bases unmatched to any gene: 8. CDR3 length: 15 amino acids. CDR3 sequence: CASSPGQINSYEQYF. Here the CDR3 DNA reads TGTGCCAGCAGCCCGGGACAGATAAACTCCTACGAGCAGTACTTC.

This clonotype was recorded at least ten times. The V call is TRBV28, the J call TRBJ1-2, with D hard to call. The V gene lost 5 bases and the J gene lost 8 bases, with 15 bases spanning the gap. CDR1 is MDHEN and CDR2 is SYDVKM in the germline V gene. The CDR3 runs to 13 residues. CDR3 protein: CASSPQPGFGYTF. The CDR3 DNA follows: TGTGCCAGCAGTCCCCAGCCCGGGTTCGGCTACACCTTC.

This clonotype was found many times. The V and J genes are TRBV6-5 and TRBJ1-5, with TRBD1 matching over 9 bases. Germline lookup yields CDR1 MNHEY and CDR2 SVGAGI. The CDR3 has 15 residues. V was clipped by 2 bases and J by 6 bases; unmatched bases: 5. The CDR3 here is CASSYTQGAGQPQHF. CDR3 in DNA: TGTGCCAGCAGTTACACACAGGGGGCCGGTCAGCCCCAGCATTTT.

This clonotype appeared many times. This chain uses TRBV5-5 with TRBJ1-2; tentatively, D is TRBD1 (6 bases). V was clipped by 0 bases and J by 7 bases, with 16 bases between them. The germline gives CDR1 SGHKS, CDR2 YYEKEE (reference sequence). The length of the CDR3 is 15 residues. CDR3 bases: TGTGCCAGCAGCTTGGCCACCGCGGGGGCGAGTGGCTACACCTTC. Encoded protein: CASSLATAGASGYTF.

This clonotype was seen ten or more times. The CDR3 is CASSSVVVGQPQHF. CDR3 nucleotides: TGTGCCAGCAGTTCGGTAGTCGTTGGTCAGCCCCAGCATTTT. The chain uses TRBV12-3 or TRBV12-4 and TRBJ1-5; D not resolved. The CDR3 contains 14 residues. The V end lost 4 bases, the J end lost 6 bases, and 13 bases lay between the germline ends.

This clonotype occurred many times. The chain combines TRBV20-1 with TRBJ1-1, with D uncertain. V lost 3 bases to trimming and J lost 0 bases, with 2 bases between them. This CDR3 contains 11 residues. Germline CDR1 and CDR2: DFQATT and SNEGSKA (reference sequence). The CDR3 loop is CSASLNTEAFF. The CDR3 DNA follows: TGCAGTGCTAGCTTGAACACTGAAGCTTTCTTT.

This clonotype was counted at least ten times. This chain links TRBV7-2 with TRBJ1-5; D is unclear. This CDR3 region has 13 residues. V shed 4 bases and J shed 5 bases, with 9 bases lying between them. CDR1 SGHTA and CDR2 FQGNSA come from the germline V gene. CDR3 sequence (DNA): TGTGCCAGCAGCTCAGTCCTGGATCAGCCCCAGCATTTT. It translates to CASSSVLDQPQHF.

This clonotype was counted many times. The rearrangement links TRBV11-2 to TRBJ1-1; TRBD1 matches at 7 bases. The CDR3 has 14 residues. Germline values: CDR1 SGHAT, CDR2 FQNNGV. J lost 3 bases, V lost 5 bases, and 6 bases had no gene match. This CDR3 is CASSPGQRDTEAFF. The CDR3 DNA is TGTGCCAGCAGCCCGGGACAGAGGGACACTGAAGCTTTCTTT.

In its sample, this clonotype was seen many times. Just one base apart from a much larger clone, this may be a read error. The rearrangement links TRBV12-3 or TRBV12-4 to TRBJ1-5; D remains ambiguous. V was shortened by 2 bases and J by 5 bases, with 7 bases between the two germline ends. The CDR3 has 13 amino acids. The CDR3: CASSLQEDQPQHF. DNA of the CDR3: TGTGCCAGCAGTTTACAGGAAGATCAGCCCCAGCATTTT.